This T cell receptor beta chain comes out of a study of preoperative IRX-2 immunotherapy in early breast cancer. Sequencing was performed with immunoSEQ multiplex PCR; in TCRdb, only in-frame clones are kept and a portion is missing. The sample lists around 57,000 clones, roughly 94% occurring once. The CDR3 is made up of 13 amino acids. Trimming removed 3 bases from V and 3 bases from J, with 9 bases in between. CDR1 and CDR2 (germline): LGHNA, YSLEER. Described treatment: preoperative locoregional IRX-2 cytokine immunotherapy. Samples came from a phase Ib trial of preoperative locoregional IRX-2 cytokine immunotherapy.

This TCR derives from a human donor with breast cancer. The material was obtained from a patient treated with IRX-2 immunotherapy. V usage is TRBV4-3 and J usage is TRBJ2-7; D unresolved. The chain's CDR3 is CASSQLRVYEQYF. The CDR3 DNA follows: TGCGCCAGCAGCCAGCTACGGGTCTACGAGCAGTACTTC.